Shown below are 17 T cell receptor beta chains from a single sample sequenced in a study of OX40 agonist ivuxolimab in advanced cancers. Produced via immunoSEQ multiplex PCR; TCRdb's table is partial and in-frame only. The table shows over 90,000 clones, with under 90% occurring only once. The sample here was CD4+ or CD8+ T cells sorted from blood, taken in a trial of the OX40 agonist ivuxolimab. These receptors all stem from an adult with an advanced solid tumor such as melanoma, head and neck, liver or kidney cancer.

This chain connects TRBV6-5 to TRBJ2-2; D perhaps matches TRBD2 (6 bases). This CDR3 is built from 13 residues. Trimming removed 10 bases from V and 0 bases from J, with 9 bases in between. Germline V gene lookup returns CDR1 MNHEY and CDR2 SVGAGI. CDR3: CATLASNTGELFF. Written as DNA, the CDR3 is TGTGCCACCCTAGCGTCGAACACCGGGGAGCTGTTTTTT.

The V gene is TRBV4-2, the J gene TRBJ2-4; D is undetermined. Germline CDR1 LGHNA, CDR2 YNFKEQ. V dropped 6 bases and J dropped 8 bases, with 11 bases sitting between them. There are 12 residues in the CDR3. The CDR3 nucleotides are TGTGCCAGCAGTAAAACCGGTGACATTCAGTACTTC. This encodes CASSKTGDIQYF.

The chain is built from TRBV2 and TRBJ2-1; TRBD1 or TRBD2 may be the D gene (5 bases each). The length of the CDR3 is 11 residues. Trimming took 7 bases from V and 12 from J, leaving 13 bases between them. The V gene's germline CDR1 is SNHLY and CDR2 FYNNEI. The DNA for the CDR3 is TGTGCCAGCACCTGGGGACCATGGCAGTTCTTC. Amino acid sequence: CASTWGPWQFF.

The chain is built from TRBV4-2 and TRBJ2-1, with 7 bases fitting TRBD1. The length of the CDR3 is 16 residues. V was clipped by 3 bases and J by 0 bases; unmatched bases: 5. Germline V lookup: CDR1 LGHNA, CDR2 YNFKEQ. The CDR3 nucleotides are TGTGCCAGCAGCCATGGGGGACAGCTCTCCTACAATGAGCAGTTCTTC. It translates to CASSHGGQLSYNEQFF.

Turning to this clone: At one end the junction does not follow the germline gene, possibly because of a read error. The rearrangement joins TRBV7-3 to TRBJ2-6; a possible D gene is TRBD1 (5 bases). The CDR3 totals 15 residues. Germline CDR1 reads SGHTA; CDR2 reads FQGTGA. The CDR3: CASSLTGDGANVLTF. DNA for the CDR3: TGTGCCAGCAGCCTAACAGGTGATGGGGCCAACGTCCTGACTTTC.

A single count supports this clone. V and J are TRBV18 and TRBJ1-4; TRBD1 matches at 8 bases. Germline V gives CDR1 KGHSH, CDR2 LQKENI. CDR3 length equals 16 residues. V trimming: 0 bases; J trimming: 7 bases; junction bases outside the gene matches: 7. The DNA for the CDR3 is TGTGCCAGCTCACCACCCCAGGGGGCTATGGGTGAAAAACTGTTTTTT. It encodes CASSPPQGAMGEKLFF. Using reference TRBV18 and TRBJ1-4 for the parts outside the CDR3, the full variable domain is NAGVMQNPRHLVRRRGQEARLRCSPMKGHSHVYWYRQLPEEGLKFMVYLQKENIIDESGMPKERFSAEFPKEGPSILRIQQVVRGDSAAYFCASSPPQGAMGEKLFFGSGTQLSVL.

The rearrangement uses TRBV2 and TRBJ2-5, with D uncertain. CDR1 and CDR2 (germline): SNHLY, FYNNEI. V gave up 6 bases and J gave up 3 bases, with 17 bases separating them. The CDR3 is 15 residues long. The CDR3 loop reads CASRTHLTSEETQYF. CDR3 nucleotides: TGTGCCAGCAGGACCCACCTGACCAGCGAAGAGACCCAGTACTTC.

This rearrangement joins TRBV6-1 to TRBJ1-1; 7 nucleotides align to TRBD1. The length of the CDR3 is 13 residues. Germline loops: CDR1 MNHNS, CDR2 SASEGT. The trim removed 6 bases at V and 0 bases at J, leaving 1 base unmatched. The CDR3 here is CASRGQLNTEAFF. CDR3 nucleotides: TGTGCCAGCAGGGGACAGTTGAACACTGAAGCTTTCTTT.

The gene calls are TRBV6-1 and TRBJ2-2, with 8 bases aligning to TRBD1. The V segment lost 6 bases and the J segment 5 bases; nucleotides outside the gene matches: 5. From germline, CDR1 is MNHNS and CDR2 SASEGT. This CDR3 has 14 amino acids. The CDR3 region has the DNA TGTGCCAGCAGGACTACAGGGGGTACCGGGGAGCTGTTTTTT. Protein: CASRTTGGTGELFF.

CDR3 protein: CAWNRGEETQYF. The CDR3 region has the DNA TGTGCCTGGAACAGGGGGGAGGAGACCCAGTACTTC. The rearrangement uses TRBV30 and TRBJ2-5; 8 bases fit TRBD1. CDR1 and CDR2 from the germline V gene are GTSNPN and SVGIG (reference sequence). Losses at the gene ends were 4 bases for V and 5 bases for J; bases not matched to a gene: 3. The CDR3 spans 12 residues.

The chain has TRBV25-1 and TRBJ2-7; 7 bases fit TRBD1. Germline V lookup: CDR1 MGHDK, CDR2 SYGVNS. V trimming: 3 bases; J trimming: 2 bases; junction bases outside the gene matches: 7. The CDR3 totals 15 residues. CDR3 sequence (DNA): TGTGCCAGCAGTGACGGGACAGAAAGACCCTACGAGCAGTACTTC. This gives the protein CASSDGTERPYEQYF.

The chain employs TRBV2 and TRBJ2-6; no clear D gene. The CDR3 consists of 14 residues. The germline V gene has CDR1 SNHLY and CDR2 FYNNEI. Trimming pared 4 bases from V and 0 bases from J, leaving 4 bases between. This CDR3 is CASSGSSGANVLTF. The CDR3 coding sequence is TGTGCCAGCAGTGGGAGCTCTGGGGCCAACGTCCTGACTTTC.

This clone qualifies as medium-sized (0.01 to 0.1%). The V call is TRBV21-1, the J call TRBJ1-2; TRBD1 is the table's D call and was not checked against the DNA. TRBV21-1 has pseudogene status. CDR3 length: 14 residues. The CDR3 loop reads CASSKAPPQGGYTF. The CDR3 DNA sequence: TGTGCCAGCAGCAAGGCCCCCCCCCAGGGTGGCTACACCTTC.

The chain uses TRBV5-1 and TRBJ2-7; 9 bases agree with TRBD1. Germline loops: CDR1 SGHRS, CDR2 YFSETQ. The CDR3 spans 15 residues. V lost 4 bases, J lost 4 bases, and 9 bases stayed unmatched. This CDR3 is CASSVATGGSYEQYF. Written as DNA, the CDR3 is TGCGCCAGCAGCGTGGCAACAGGGGGCTCTTACGAGCAGTACTTC.

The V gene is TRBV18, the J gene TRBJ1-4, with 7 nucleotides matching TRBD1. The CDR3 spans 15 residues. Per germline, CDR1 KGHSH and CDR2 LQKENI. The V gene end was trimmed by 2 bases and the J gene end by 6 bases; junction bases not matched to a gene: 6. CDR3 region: CASSPIQGNDEKLFF. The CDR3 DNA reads TGTGCCAGCTCACCAATACAGGGGAACGATGAAAAACTGTTTTTT.

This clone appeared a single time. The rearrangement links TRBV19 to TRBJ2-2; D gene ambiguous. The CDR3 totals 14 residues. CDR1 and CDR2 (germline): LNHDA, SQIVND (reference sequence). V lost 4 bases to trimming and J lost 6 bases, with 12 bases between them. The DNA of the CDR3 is TGTGCCAGTAGTAGAGGAAGGGTGGCCGGGGAGCTGTTTTTT. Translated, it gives CASSRGRVAGELFF.

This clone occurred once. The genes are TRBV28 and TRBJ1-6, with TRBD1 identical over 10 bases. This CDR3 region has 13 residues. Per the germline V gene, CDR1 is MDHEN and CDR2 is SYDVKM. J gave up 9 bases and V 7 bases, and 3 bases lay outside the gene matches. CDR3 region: CASNDRGPSPLHF. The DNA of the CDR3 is TGTGCCAGCAACGACAGGGGGCCTTCACCCCTCCACTTT.